This T cell receptor (beta chain) was sequenced for a study of T cell changes during pregnancy in multiple sclerosis. The V gene end was trimmed by 1 base and the J gene end by 6 bases; junction bases not matched to a gene: 7. CDR3 size: 16 residues. The germline gives CDR1 MNHNY, CDR2 SVGAGI (reference sequence). Profiled with immunoSEQ multiplex PCR; TCRdb holds only in-frame clones, not every one. The repertoire includes around 48,000 clones, almost 95% of them detected once, and roughly 0.99% sits in the top ten. The sample was CD4+ T cells from peripheral blood mononuclear cells, taken in the second trimester of pregnancy. The chain carries TRBV6-6 and TRBJ2-1, with 9 bases fitting TRBD1. The clonotype comes from a female donor in good health, enrolled as a control in a pregnancy study. The CDR3: CASSYLGDRAFNEQFF. In nucleotides, the CDR3 is TGTGCCAGCAGTTACTTAGGGGACAGGGCCTTCAATGAGCAGTTCTTC.